The rows below give T cell receptor beta chains drawn from one sample of a study of OX40 agonist ivuxolimab in advanced cancers. Generated by immunoSEQ multiplex PCR, the TCRdb table keeps only in-frame clones and is missing some. The table includes tens of thousands of clones, 80% to 90% detected once. The specimen was CD4+ or CD8+ T cells sorted from blood, collected in a trial of the OX40 agonist ivuxolimab. The receptors were gathered from an adult with an advanced solid tumor such as melanoma, head and neck, liver or kidney cancer. Both conserved end residues are part of each CDR3. A D gene is named only where the DNA matches it firmly. Size values are once, few and many counts, or a class for expanded clones, and some rows have none.

clone_size | cdr3_length | j_call | v_call | d_call | cdr3_aa | cdr3_nt
. | 14 | TRBJ2-5 | TRBV27 | . | CASSTLGLQETQYF | TGTGCCAGCAGCACTTTGGGACTCCAAGAGACCCAGTACTTC
once | 16 | TRBJ2-6 | TRBV2 | . | CASRSSVLSGANVLTF | TGTGCCAGCAGATCTAGCGTGCTCTCTGGGGCCAACGTCCTGACTTTC
. | 14 | TRBJ1-5 | TRBV19 | TRBD1 | CASRRDRVNQPQHF | TGTGCCAGTCGCCGGGACAGGGTCAATCAGCCCCAGCATTTT
once | 15 | TRBJ1-5 | TRBV5-4 | . | CASSSWGAGNQPQHF | TGTGCCAGCAGTTCCTGGGGGGCCGGAAATCAGCCCCAGCATTTT
. | 16 | TRBJ1-2 | TRBV21-1 | . | CASSKVSLYGSHGYTF | TGTGCCAGCAGCAAAGTGTCTCTTTACGGGAGCCATGGCTACACCTTC
. | 14 | TRBJ2-3 | TRBV27 | . | CASAQTPGVLTQYF | TGTGCCAGCGCCCAGACCCCCGGAGTCCTTACGCAGTATTTT
. | 12 | TRBJ2-7 | TRBV11-2 | . | CASSLDGYEQYF | TGTGCCAGCAGCTTAGACGGCTACGAGCAGTACTTC
. | 13 | TRBJ1-1 | TRBV7-8 | . | CASSQAGTAEAFF | TGTGCCAGCAGCCAGGCGGGGACCGCTGAAGCTTTCTTT
few | 13 | TRBJ2-1 | TRBV29-1 | . | CSVELDPYNEQFF | TGCAGCGTTGAACTAGATCCCTACAATGAGCAGTTCTTC
. | 16 | TRBJ2-2 | TRBV7-6 | TRBD2 | CASSWGTSMNTGELFF | TGTGCCAGCAGCTGGGGGACTAGTATGAACACCGGGGAGCTGTTTTTT
. | 17 | TRBJ2-4 | TRBV5-1 | . | CASSPGEPAGYKNIQYF | TGCGCCAGCAGCCCGGGGGAACCCGCGGGGTACAAAAACATTCAGTACTTC
. | 15 | TRBJ2-1 | TRBV6-5 | . | CASSYVGLAMDEQFF | TGTGCCAGCAGTTACGTCGGACTGGCGATGGATGAGCAGTTCTTC
. | 14 | TRBJ2-7 | TRBV7-2 | . | CASSLEGFAGEQYF | TGTGCCAGCAGCTTAGAAGGGTTTGCGGGGGAGCAGTACTTC
. | 12 | TRBJ2-7 | TRBV10-1 | . | CASSESWNRMYF | TGCGCCAGCAGTGAGTCGTGGAACCGAATGTACTTC
few | 14 | TRBJ1-1 | TRBV30 | . | CAWSVARVGTEAFF | TGTGCCTGGAGTGTTGCCAGGGTGGGGACTGAAGCTTTCTTT
. | 15 | TRBJ1-4 | TRBV28 | . | CASSESTWGSEKLFF | TGTGCCAGCAGTGAAAGCACTTGGGGGAGTGAAAAACTGTTTTTT
once | 11 | TRBJ2-3 | TRBV20-1 | TRBD2 | CSAPTSVTQYF | TGCAGTGCGCCGACTAGCGTTACGCAGTATTTT
. | 13 | TRBJ2-7 | TRBV7-2 | TRBD2 | CASSRTSVYEQYF | TGTGCCAGCAGCCGGACTAGCGTTTACGAGCAGTACTTC
. | 16 | TRBJ1-5 | TRBV5-1 | . | CASSTDPGQGNQPQHF | TGCGCCAGCAGCACGGATCCAGGGCAGGGGAATCAGCCCCAGCATTTT
. | 11 | TRBJ2-5 | TRBV14 | . | CASSQGSTQYF | TGTGCCAGCAGCCAAGGCTCCACCCAGTACTTC
. | 13 | TRBJ2-1 | TRBV18 | TRBD2 | CASSRTSRNEQFF | TGTGCCAGCTCACGGACTAGCCGGAATGAGCAGTTCTTC
. | 14 | TRBJ2-3 | TRBV6-1 | TRBD2 | CASNPAGGPDTQYF | TGTGCCAGCAATCCAGCGGGAGGGCCAGATACGCAGTATTTT
few | 14 | TRBJ2-7 | TRBV19 | TRBD2 | CASSIAGGRYEQYF | TGTGCCAGTAGTATAGCGGGAGGGCGCTACGAGCAGTACTTC
once | 13 | TRBJ2-7 | TRBV5-1 | TRBD1 | CASRQGSGYEQYF | TGCGCCAGTAGACAGGGGTCGGGGTACGAGCAGTACTTC
. | 13 | TRBJ2-5 | TRBV2 | TRBD2 | CASSSGLEETQYF | TGTGCCAGCAGTTCCGGACTAGAAGAGACCCAGTACTTC
. | 15 | TRBJ1-5 | TRBV10-3 | TRBD1 | CAISETTGGGQPQHF | TGTGCCATCAGTGAGACGACAGGGGGAGGTCAGCCCCAGCATTTT
. | 15 | TRBJ2-7 | TRBV7-9 | . | CASSPIGGSTYEQYF | TGTGCCAGCAGCCCTATAGGAGGTTCCACCTACGAGCAGTACTTC
. | 11 | TRBJ2-7 | TRBV11-2 | . | CASSLGAIPFF | TGTGCCAGCAGCTTAGGGGCCATCCCCTTTTTC
. | 12 | TRBJ2-3 | TRBV29-1 | . | CSVEGGTDTQYF | TGCAGCGTTGAGGGCGGCACAGATACGCAGTATTTT
. | 13 | TRBJ1-2 | TRBV30 | TRBD1 | CAWRDRSPYGYTF | TGTGCCTGGAGGGACAGGAGCCCTTATGGCTACACCTTC
few | 15 | TRBJ2-1 | TRBV5-1 | TRBD2 | CASSLAGTSGNEQFF | TGCGCCAGCAGCTTGGCCGGGACTAGCGGCAATGAGCAGTTCTTC
. | 18 | TRBJ2-1 | TRBV4-1 | . | CASSQDRASLKPYNEQFF | TGCGCCAGCAGCCAAGATCGGGCTAGCCTCAAACCCTACAATGAGCAGTTCTTC
. | 14 | TRBJ2-1 | TRBV5-1 | . | CASRPGWQNNEQFF | TGCGCCAGCAGACCGGGATGGCAAAACAATGAGCAGTTCTTC
. | 13 | TRBJ2-7 | TRBV18 | . | CASSPLPTYEQYF | TGTGCCAGCTCACCACTCCCCACCTACGAGCAGTACTTC
. | 15 | TRBJ2-2 | TRBV18 | . | CASSPPPKGIGELFF | TGTGCCAGCTCACCACCGCCGAAAGGGATTGGGGAGCTGTTTTTT
once | 12 | TRBJ2-7 | TRBV2 | TRBD1 | CASRQGSYEQYF | TGTGCCAGTAGACAGGGCTCCTACGAGCAGTACTTC
. | 16 | TRBJ2-1 | TRBV28 | TRBD1 | CASSLTGQGAWNEQFF | TGTGCCAGCAGTTTAACGGGACAGGGGGCTTGGAATGAGCAGTTCTTC